A selection of T cell receptor beta chains follows, all from one sample in a study of shared clonotypes between healthy human individuals. Libraries were prepared by immunoSEQ multiplex PCR; TCRdb keeps only in-frame clonotypes and omits some of them. Of about 960,000 clones in the sample, over 75% were seen once. Sequences were obtained from memory CD4+ T cells sorted from blood. All receptors come from a man aged 18-30 years in good health. Both conserved end residues are part of each CDR3. D genes are given only for firm matches. Clone size appears in some rows only: once, few, many, or a class for an expanded clone.

D gene	V gene	J gene	clone size	CDR3 protein	CDR3 DNA
TRBD1	TRBV11-2	TRBJ1-3	.	CASSLTVGTGGDNTIYF	TGTGCCAGCAGCTTAACCGTCGGGACAGGGGGCGACAACACCATATATTTT
.	TRBV7-2	TRBJ2-7	.	CASSLARTPRGEQYF	TGTGCCAGCAGCTTAGCGAGGACCCCCCGGGGCGAGCAGTACTTC
.	TRBV6-1	TRBJ1-5	.	CASSLRGNQPQHF	TGTGCCAGCAGTTTGAGGGGCAATCAGCCCCAGCATTTT
TRBD1	TRBV7-2	TRBJ2-1	.	CASSLAQGNYNEQFF	TGTGCCAGCAGCTTAGCACAGGGGAACTACAATGAGCAGTTCTTC
.	TRBV10-3	TRBJ2-5	few	CAISNSKTETQYF	TGTGCCATCAGCAACAGTAAGACAGAGACCCAGTACTTC
.	TRBV9	TRBJ1-6	.	CASSVDGGDSPLHF	TGTGCCAGCAGCGTAGATGGGGGGGACTCACCCCTCCACTTT
.	TRBV18	TRBJ1-1	.	CASSPNNLNTEAFF	TGTGCCAGCTCACCTAACAACTTGAACACTGAAGCTTTCTTT
TRBD1	TRBV7-9	TRBJ1-6	once	CASSSGQGLHSYNSPLHF	TGTGCCAGCAGCTCGGGACAGGGCCTTCACTCCTATAATTCACCCCTCCACTTT
TRBD2	TRBV6-1	TRBJ2-7	.	CASSSSGSGSYEQYF	TGTGCCAGCAGCTCTAGCGGGAGTGGATCCTACGAGCAGTACTTC
.	TRBV28	TRBJ1-6	.	CASSLCPGPFCSYNSPLHF	TGTGCCAGCAGTTTATGCCCAGGGCCTTTTTGCTCCTATAATTCACCCCTCCACTTT